A single sample gave rise to the 20 T cell receptor beta chains below, sequenced in a study of blood T cell repertoires in COVID-19. Repertoires were generated with immunoSEQ multiplex PCR, while TCRdb's copy carries only in-frame clones and drops some. The sample consists of some 300,000 clones, 88% of them appearing once. The sequenced material came from peripheral blood. The receptor source for this set is a woman aged 25 to 45 who had recovered from COVID-19.

This sequence joins TRBV6-5 and TRBJ1-1, with a tentative D call TRBD1 (6 bases). The CDR3 loop spans 13 amino acids. Per germline, CDR1 MNHEY and CDR2 SVGAGI. V lost 7 bases and J 2 bases, leaving 11 bases between the germline ends. In DNA form, the CDR3 reads TGTGCCAGCACTACCAGGGGTAACACTGAAGCTTTCTTT. It codes for CASTTRGNTEAFF.

The CDR3 loop reads CASSKVSRLRLEAPLHF. CDR3 DNA sequence: TGTGCCAGCAGCAAAGTGTCCCGTCTTCGTTTAGAGGCACCCCTCCACTTT. The chain has TRBV21-1 and TRBJ1-6. TRBV21-1 is designated a pseudogene. The CDR3 extends over 17 amino acids.

The chain carries TRBV13 and TRBJ2-7, with 9 bases lining up with TRBD2. The CDR3 spans 15 residues. Germline V gives CDR1 PRHDT, CDR2 FYEKMQ (reference sequence). J gave up 2 bases and V 5 bases, and 7 bases lay outside the gene matches. CDR3 in amino acids: CASSLGSGGPYEQYF. CDR3 nucleotides: TGTGCCAGCAGCCTCGGTAGCGGGGGCCCCTACGAGCAGTACTTC.

The J gene is TRBJ2-2, the V gene TRBV6-4; 9 positions match TRBD1. With 4 bases clipped from V and 6 bases from J, the junction kept 6 bases outside the gene matches. The CDR3 consists of 15 residues. CDR1 and CDR2 (germline): MRHNA, SNTAGT. CDR3 in amino acids: CASSVSGDRAGELFF. The CDR3 nucleotides are TGTGCCAGCAGTGTTTCCGGGGACAGGGCCGGGGAGCTGTTTTTT.

The chain couples TRBV5-5 to TRBJ1-2; D perhaps matches TRBD1 (5 bases). V lost 4 bases to trimming and J lost 5 bases, with 18 bases between them. CDR3 length equals 15 residues. From germline, CDR1 is SGHKS and CDR2 YYEKEE (reference sequence). The CDR3 bases are TGTGCCAGCAGCGCCGTCGGACAAAAAGCATATGGCTACACCTTC. Its protein is CASSAVGQKAYGYTF. Drawing the rest from reference TRBV5-5 and TRBJ1-2, the complete variable domain is DAGVTQSPTHLIKTRGQQVTLRCSPISGHKSVSWYQQVLGQGPQFIFQYYEKEERGRGNFPDRFSARQFPNYSSELNVNALLLGDSALYLCASSAVGQKAYGYTFGSGTRLTVV.

V gene TRBV19 combines with J gene TRBJ1-1, with 9 bases matching TRBD1. This CDR3 region has 20 residues. CDR1 is LNHDA, CDR2 SQIVND, per germline (reference sequence). J gave up 0 bases and V 6 bases, and 20 bases lay outside the gene matches. The CDR3 loop reads CASRPYGTGIVRTLNTEAFF. CDR3 in DNA: TGTGCCAGTAGGCCATACGGGACAGGGATTGTTCGCACCCTGAACACTGAAGCTTTCTTT.

This clone appeared once. The gene calls are TRBV7-2 and TRBJ1-2, with unresolved D. Trimming took off 0 bases at V and 4 bases at J, with 6 bases between the two ends. Germline loops: CDR1 SGHTA, CDR2 FQGNSA. The CDR3 is 13 amino acids. The CDR3 protein is CASSLARGYGYTF. CDR3 DNA: TGTGCCAGCAGCTTAGCGCGGGGCTATGGCTACACCTTC.

The rearrangement links TRBV10-3 to TRBJ2-1; weak D call: TRBD2 (5 bases). Germline values: CDR1 ENHRY, CDR2 SYGVKD. Trimming cost V 3 bases and J 5 bases, with 14 bases left between them. The CDR3 runs 15 residues. CDR3 coding DNA: TGTGCCATCAGTGAAGAGGGCCGGGTTAACAATGAGCAGTTCTTC. Its translation is CAISEEGRVNNEQFF.

This chain uses TRBV5-4 with TRBJ1-6, with D possibly being TRBD1 (5 bases). In germline, CDR1 is SGHNT, CDR2 YYREEE (reference sequence). Trimming pared 1 base from V and 7 bases from J, leaving 9 bases between. This CDR3 has 14 amino acids. CDR3 bases: TGTGCCAGCAGCTTGCCGGGGGGGAATTCACCCCTCCACTTT. It specifies CASSLPGGNSPLHF.

The chain is built from TRBV15 and TRBJ2-5, with 15 bases identical to TRBD2. The CDR3 is 15 amino acids. Trimming cost V 6 bases and J 4 bases; bases outside gene matches: 3. The germline V gene encodes CDR1 LNHNV and CDR2 YYDKDF (reference sequence). CDR3 nucleotides: TGTGCCACCAGACCGGGACTAGCGGGGGGAGAGACCCAGTACTTC. Protein: CATRPGLAGGETQYF.

The chain recombines TRBV3-1 (or the pseudogene TRBV3-2) with TRBJ2-3; D not resolved. The CDR3 sequence is 16 residues long. Germline lookup yields CDR1 LGHDT and CDR2 YNNKEL (reference sequence). V lost 3 bases and J lost 0, with 13 bases in between. DNA of the CDR3: TGTGCCAGCAGCCATTGCGAGGCGGCTAGCACAGATACGCAGTATTTT. As protein: CASSHCEAASTDTQYF.

The CDR3 region has the DNA TGTGCCAGCAGTTTAGGAGGGGCGTTGGAGACCCAGTACTTC. Its translation is CASSLGGALETQYF. V usage is TRBV28 and J usage is TRBJ2-5; D perhaps matches TRBD2 (6 bases). The V and J ends lost 2 bases and 5 bases respectively, with 12 bases between them. CDR3 length: 14 residues. The V gene's germline CDR1 is MDHEN and CDR2 SYDVKM.

The chain uses TRBV2 and TRBJ1-2, with 9 positions matching TRBD1. With V trimmed by 5 bases and J by 1 base, 5 bases remained unmatched. The germline V gene has CDR1 SNHLY and CDR2 FYNNEI. CDR3 size: 15 residues. Here the CDR3 reads CASSNTGGSNYGYTF. CDR3 DNA sequence: TGTGCCAGCAGTAACACAGGGGGCAGTAACTATGGCTACACCTTC.

The V call is TRBV19, the J call TRBJ1-5, with TRBD1 identical over 8 bases. CDR3 length: 15 amino acids. CDR1 is LNHDA, CDR2 SQIVND, per germline (reference sequence). Losses at the gene ends were 3 bases for V and 4 bases for J; bases not matched to a gene: 5. CDR3 nucleotides: TGTGCCAGTAGTATGTGGACAGGGACAAATCAGCCCCAGCATTTT. Protein: CASSMWTGTNQPQHF. The full variable domain, completed using reference TRBV19 and TRBJ1-5, is DGGITQSPKYLFRKEGQNVTLSCEQNLNHDAMYWYRQDPGQGLRLIYYSQIVNDFQKGDIAEGYSVSREKKESFPLTVTSAQKNPTAFYLCASSMWTGTNQPQHFGDGTRLSIL.

CDR3 nucleotides: TGTGCCAGCAGTACCCCGGGAACTGGAAACACCATATATTTT. Its translation: CASSTPGTGNTIYF. The rearrangement uses TRBV27 and TRBJ1-3; D unclear. The V and J ends lost 5 bases and 2 bases respectively, with 10 bases between them. The germline V gene has CDR1 MNHEY and CDR2 SMNVEV (reference sequence). The CDR3 runs 14 residues.

The chain carries TRBV27 and TRBJ1-6, with D possibly matching TRBD1 (5 bases). Germline V gives CDR1 MNHEY, CDR2 SMNVEV (reference sequence). Trimming stripped 6 bases from V and 8 bases from J, with 26 bases between. The CDR3 has 18 amino acids. The CDR3 here is CASSRSGAGLKRDSPLHF. The CDR3 region has the DNA TGTGCCAGCAGCCGAAGTGGGGCAGGGTTAAAAAGGGATTCACCCCTCCACTTT.

The gene calls are TRBV4-2 and TRBJ1-4; TRBD1 agrees at 9 bases. V gave up 3 bases and J gave up 3 bases; unmatched junction bases: 11. There are 18 residues in the CDR3. Germline CDR1 is LGHNA and CDR2 is YNFKEQ. The chain's CDR3 is CASSHLLRTGASNEKLFF. CDR3 nucleotide sequence: TGTGCCAGCAGCCACCTACTCCGGACAGGGGCTTCTAATGAAAAACTGTTTTTT.

The J gene is TRBJ2-7, the V gene TRBV18; D is unresolved. Trimming left V 6 bases short and J 1 base short, with 10 bases between. This CDR3 has 13 amino acids. Germline V gene sequence: CDR1 KGHSH, CDR2 LQKENI. The CDR3 sequence: CASSHPPSYEQYF. For the CDR3, the DNA is TGTGCCAGCTCCCATCCCCCATCCTACGAGCAGTACTTC. The whole variable domain, filled in from reference TRBV18 and TRBJ2-7, reads NAGVMQNPRHLVRRRGQEARLRCSPMKGHSHVYWYRQLPEEGLKFMVYLQKENIIDESGMPKERFSAEFPKEGPSILRIQQVVRGDSAAYFCASSHPPSYEQYFGPGTRLTVT.

The V gene is TRBV6-6, the J gene TRBJ1-1; 7 bases fit TRBD1. The junction had 3 bases not matched to a gene; V was cut back by 4 bases and J by 7 bases. The CDR3 spans 12 residues. Germline V gene lookup returns CDR1 MNHNY and CDR2 SVGAGI (reference sequence). The CDR3 DNA sequence: TGTGCCAGCAGTTGGTACAGGGGTGAAGCTTTCTTT. It is translated as CASSWYRGEAFF.

For the CDR3, the DNA is TGCGCCAGCAGCTTCGGGGGACAGGCTAATTCACCCCTCCACTTT. As protein: CASSFGGQANSPLHF. The genes are TRBV5-1 and TRBJ1-6; 8 nucleotides agree with TRBD1. Trimming cost V 2 bases and J 6 bases; bases outside gene matches: 4. The CDR3 has 15 residues. CDR1 and CDR2 from the germline V gene are SGHRS and YFSETQ.